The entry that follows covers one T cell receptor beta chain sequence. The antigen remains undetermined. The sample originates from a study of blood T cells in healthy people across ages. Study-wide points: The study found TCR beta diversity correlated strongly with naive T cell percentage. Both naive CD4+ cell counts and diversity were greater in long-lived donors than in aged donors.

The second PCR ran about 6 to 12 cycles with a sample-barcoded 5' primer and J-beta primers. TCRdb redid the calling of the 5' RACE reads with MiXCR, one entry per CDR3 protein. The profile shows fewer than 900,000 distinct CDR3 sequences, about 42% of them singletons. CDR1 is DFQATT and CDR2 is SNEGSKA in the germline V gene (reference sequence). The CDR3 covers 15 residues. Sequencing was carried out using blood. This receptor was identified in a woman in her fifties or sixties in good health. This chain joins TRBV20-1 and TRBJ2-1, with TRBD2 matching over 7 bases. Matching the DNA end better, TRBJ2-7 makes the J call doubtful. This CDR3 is CSARGRGSSYNEQYF. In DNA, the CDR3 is TGCAGTGCTAGAGGCCGCGGGAGCTCCTACAATGAGCAGTACTTC.